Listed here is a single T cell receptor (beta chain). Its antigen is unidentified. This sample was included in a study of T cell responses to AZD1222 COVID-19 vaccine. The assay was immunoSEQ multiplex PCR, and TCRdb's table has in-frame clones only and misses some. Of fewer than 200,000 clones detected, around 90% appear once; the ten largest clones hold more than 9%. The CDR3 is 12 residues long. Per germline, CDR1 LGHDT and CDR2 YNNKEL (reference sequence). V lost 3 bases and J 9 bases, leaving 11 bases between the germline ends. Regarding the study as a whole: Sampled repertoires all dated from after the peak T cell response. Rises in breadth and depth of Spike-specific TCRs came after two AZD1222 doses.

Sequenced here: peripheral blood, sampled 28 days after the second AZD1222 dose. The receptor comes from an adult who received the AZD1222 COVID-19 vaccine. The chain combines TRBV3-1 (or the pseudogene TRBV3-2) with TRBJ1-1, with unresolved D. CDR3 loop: CASSQEGFKAFF. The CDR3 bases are TGTGCCAGCAGCCAGGAGGGATTTAAAGCTTTCTTT.